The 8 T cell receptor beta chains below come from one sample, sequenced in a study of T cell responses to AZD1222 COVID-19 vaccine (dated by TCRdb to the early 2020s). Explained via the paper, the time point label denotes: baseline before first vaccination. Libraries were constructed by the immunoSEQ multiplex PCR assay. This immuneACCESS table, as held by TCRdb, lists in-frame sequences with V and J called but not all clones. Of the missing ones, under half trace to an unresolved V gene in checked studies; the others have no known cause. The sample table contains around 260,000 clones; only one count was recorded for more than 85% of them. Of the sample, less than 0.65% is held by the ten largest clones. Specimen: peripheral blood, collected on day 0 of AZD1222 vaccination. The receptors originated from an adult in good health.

The chain's CDR3 is CASSTGAMYTEAFF. CDR3 nucleotides: TGTGCCAGCAGCACAGGGGCTATGTACACTGAAGCTTTCTTT. This sequence joins TRBV6-5 and TRBJ1-1; 7 bases match TRBD1. The ends lost 6 bases at V and 3 bases at J; junction bases unmatched: 7. CDR3 length: 14 amino acids. Germline CDR1 is MNHEY and CDR2 is SVGAGI.

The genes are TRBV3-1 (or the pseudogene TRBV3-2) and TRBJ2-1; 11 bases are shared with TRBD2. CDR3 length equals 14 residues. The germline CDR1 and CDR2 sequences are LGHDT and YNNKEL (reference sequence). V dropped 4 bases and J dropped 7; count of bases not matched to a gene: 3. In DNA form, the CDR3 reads TGTGCCAGCAGCCGTACTAGCGGGGGAAATGAGCAGTTCTTC. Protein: CASSRTSGGNEQFF.

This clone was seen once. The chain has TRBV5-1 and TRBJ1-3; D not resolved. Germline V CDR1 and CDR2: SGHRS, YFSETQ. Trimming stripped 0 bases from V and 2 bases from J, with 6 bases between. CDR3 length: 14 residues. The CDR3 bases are TGCGCCAGCAGCTTGGATACCCCTGGAAACACCATATATTTT. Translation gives CASSLDTPGNTIYF.

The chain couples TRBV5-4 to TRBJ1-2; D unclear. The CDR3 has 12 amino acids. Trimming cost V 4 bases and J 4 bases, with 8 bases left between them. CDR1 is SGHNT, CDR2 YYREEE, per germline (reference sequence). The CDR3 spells CASSTDGYGYTF. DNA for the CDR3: TGTGCCAGCAGCACGGACGGCTATGGCTACACCTTC. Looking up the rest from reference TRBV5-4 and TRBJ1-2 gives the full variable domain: ETGVTQSPTHLIKTRGQQVTLRCSSQSGHNTVSWYQQALGQGPQFIFQYYREEENGRGNFPPRFSGLQFPNYSSELNVNALELDDSALYLCASSTDGYGYTFGSGTRLTVV.

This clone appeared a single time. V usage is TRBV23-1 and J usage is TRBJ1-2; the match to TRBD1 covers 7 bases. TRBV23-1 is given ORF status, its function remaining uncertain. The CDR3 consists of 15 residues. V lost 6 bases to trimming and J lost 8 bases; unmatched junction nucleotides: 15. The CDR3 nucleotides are TGCGCCAGCAGCCTGAGACAGGGTATTTTTAGCGGCTACACCTTC. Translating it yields CASSLRQGIFSGYTF.

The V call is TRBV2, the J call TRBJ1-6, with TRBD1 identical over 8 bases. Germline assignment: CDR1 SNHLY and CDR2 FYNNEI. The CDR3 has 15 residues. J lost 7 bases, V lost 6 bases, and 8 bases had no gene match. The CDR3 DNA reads TGTGCCAGCAGCGCAGGACAGGGTAGCAATTCACCCCTCCACTTT. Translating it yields CASSAGQGSNSPLHF.

DNA of the CDR3: TGTGCCAGCAGCCCCCGCTGGGACAGGGAAGACTATGGCTACACCTTC. This codes for CASSPRWDREDYGYTF. V and J are TRBV7-9 and TRBJ1-2, with 9 bases lining up with TRBD1. The junction had 10 bases not matched to a gene; V was cut back by 5 bases and J by 3 bases. Germline CDR1 reads SEHNR; CDR2 reads FQNEAQ (reference sequence). The CDR3 is made up of 16 amino acids.

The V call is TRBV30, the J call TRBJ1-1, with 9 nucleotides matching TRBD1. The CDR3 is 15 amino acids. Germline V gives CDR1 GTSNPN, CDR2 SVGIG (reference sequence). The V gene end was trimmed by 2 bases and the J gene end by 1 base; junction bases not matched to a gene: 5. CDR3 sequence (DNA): TGTGCCTGGAGTCCCTTGGGACAGGGGAACACTGAAGCTTTCTTT. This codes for CAWSPLGQGNTEAFF.